The 18 T cell receptor beta chains below were found in one sample sequenced in a study of cytomegalovirus exposure and HLA in healthy donors. The primer mix had 60 Vbeta and 13 Jbeta primers. Assay: immunoSEQ multiplex PCR; the TCRdb copy retains only in-frame clones and omits some. The data show approximately 150,000 clones, over 80% seen once. Input material: PBMCs. The source of these receptors is a woman aged 25-40 years in good health and CMV-seronegative.

This chain joins TRBV10-2 and TRBJ1-5, with D maybe TRBD1 (5 bases). CDR1 is WSHSY and CDR2 is SAAADI in the germline V gene. The CDR3 loop spans 15 amino acids. Trimming removed 10 bases at V and 2 bases at J, with 18 bases between. The CDR3 reads CATQWGGSGNQPQHF. CDR3 bases: TGCGCCACCCAATGGGGGGGGTCGGGCAATCAGCCCCAGCATTTT.

The chain carries TRBV7-3 and TRBJ1-1, with D hard to call. The CDR3 is made up of 13 amino acids. The V gene lost 8 bases and the J gene lost 4 bases, with 14 bases spanning the gap. The germline V gene has CDR1 SGHTA and CDR2 FQGTGA. The CDR3 region is CASSRERGTEAFF. The CDR3 DNA follows: TGTGCCAGCTCCCGGGAGCGCGGCACTGAAGCTTTCTTT.

In this sample, this clone turned up a few times. The chain joins TRBV6-6 to TRBJ1-4; D might be TRBD1 (6 bases). CDR1 and CDR2 from the germline V gene are MNHNY and SVGAGI (reference sequence). The CDR3 spans 13 residues. V lost 4 bases and J lost 7, with 10 bases in between. The CDR3 coding sequence is TGTGCCAGCAGTTCTTACAGGGTTGAAAAACTGTTTTTT. Its translation: CASSSYRVEKLFF.

The gene calls are TRBV7-6 and TRBJ1-3; 9 bases line up with TRBD1. CDR1 and CDR2 from the germline V gene are SGHVS and FNYEAQ. V shed 1 base, J shed 2 bases, and the junction held 0 bases outside the gene matches. The CDR3 contains 15 residues. CDR3 nucleotide sequence: TGTGCCAGCAGCTTAGGACAGGGGGCTGGAAACACCATATATTTT. This gives the protein CASSLGQGAGNTIYF.

CDR3 sequence reads: CASRRTEAGELFF. CDR3 DNA sequence: TGTGCCAGCAGACGGACAGAAGCCGGGGAGCTGTTTTTT. This chain uses TRBV2 with TRBJ2-2, with D tentatively TRBD1 (6 bases). This CDR3 has 13 residues. V lost 6 bases and J lost 6, with 11 bases in between. CDR1 is SNHLY, CDR2 FYNNEI, per germline.

This chain links TRBV19 with TRBJ2-7; D might be TRBD1 (6 bases). With 6 bases removed from V and 7 bases from J, the gap between germline ends came to 22 bases. The CDR3 sequence is 15 residues long. Germline-derived CDR1 and CDR2 are LNHDA and SQIVND (reference sequence). The CDR3 bases are TGTGCCAGTAGACAGGACAGCTCCGACCGCGATGAGCAGTACTTC. Protein product: CASRQDSSDRDEQYF.

The chain couples TRBV11-2 to TRBJ1-2, with TRBD1 matching 9 bases. The germline V gene encodes CDR1 SGHAT and CDR2 FQNNGV. V gave up 4 bases and J gave up 8 bases; unmatched junction bases: 11. The CDR3 spans 15 residues. In nucleotides, the CDR3 is TGTGCCAGCAGCTCACCGGGACAGGGAGTACGGGGCTACACCTTC. Translating gives CASSSPGQGVRGYTF.

This chain uses TRBV30 with TRBJ1-4; TRBD1 is a possible D gene (5 bases). Germline V gives CDR1 GTSNPN, CDR2 SVGIG (reference sequence). The CDR3 covers 13 residues. V shed 2 bases and J shed 6 bases, with 10 bases lying between them. This CDR3 is CAWSTSGYEKLFF. CDR3 in DNA: TGTGCCTGGAGTACGTCAGGGTATGAAAAACTGTTTTTT.

The chain combines TRBV19 with TRBJ2-1; TRBD1 agrees at 8 bases. CDR3 length: 11 residues. With 4 bases clipped from V and 13 bases from J, the junction kept 3 bases outside the gene matches. Germline CDR1 and CDR2: LNHDA and SQIVND (reference sequence). In nucleotides, the CDR3 is TGTGCCAGTAGTACGGGGACAGGCCAGTTCTTC. This codes for CASSTGTGQFF.

V is TRBV30 and J is TRBJ1-1; TRBD1 might be the D (6 bases). In germline, CDR1 is GTSNPN, CDR2 SVGIG (reference sequence). The CDR3 spans 13 residues. The V end was cut by 4 bases, the J end by 1 base, with 10 bases between. The CDR3: CAWIVTGNTEAFF. As DNA, the CDR3 is TGTGCCTGGATTGTGACAGGGAACACTGAAGCTTTCTTT.

V usage is TRBV30 and J usage is TRBJ2-2; weak D call: TRBD1 (6 bases). The CDR3 runs to 15 residues. Trimming cost V 2 bases and J 0 bases, with 10 bases left between them. Germline lookup yields CDR1 GTSNPN and CDR2 SVGIG (reference sequence). The CDR3 is CAWSPRGSNTGELFF. The CDR3 nucleotides are TGTGCCTGGAGTCCCAGGGGTTCGAACACCGGGGAGCTGTTTTTT.

Only one count was recorded for this clone. V is TRBV4-3 and J is TRBJ2-3; 12 nucleotides agree with TRBD2. After removal of 0 bases from V and 5 bases from J, the junction contained 6 bases not matched to a gene. The length of the CDR3 is 17 residues. Germline loops: CDR1 LGHNA, CDR2 YSLEER. The CDR3 here is CASSQDPPSGGVDTQYF. CDR3 DNA: TGCGCCAGCAGCCAAGATCCCCCTAGCGGGGGGGTAGATACGCAGTATTTT.

V usage is TRBV9 and J usage is TRBJ1-3; 8 bases agree with TRBD1. Trimming took 4 bases from V and 2 from J; bases not matched to a gene: 8. Germline assignment: CDR1 SGDLS and CDR2 YYNGEE. This CDR3 spans 16 amino acids. The CDR3 region has the DNA TGTGCCAGCAGCCCGCCAGACAGGGGCGCTGGAAACACCATATATTTT. Translation: CASSPPDRGAGNTIYF.

This clone was found once. The gene calls are TRBV5-4 and TRBJ1-2; weak D call: TRBD1 (6 bases). The CDR3 is made up of 15 amino acids. Germline CDR1 reads SGHNT; CDR2 reads YYREEE (reference sequence). Trimming removed 0 bases from V and 8 bases from J, with 17 bases in between. CDR3 nucleotides: TGTGCCAGCAGCTTGGTCGGGGCTGGGGGCTTGGGCTACACCTTC. Translating it yields CASSLVGAGGLGYTF.

V is TRBV5-4 and J is TRBJ2-1, with 13 bases that match TRBD2. Germline V gene lookup returns CDR1 SGHNT and CDR2 YYREEE (reference sequence). J was trimmed by 2 bases and V by 2 bases; bases with no gene match: 7. This CDR3 has 18 amino acids. The CDR3 DNA reads as TGTGCCAGCAGCTTCGGACTAGCGGGGGACGTCGCCTACAATGAGCAGTTCTTC. It yields the protein CASSFGLAGDVAYNEQFF.

This chain connects TRBV19 to TRBJ1-1, with TRBD1 identical over 7 bases. CDR1 is LNHDA, CDR2 SQIVND, per germline (reference sequence). The CDR3 consists of 12 residues. After removal of 5 bases from V and 11 bases from J, the junction contained 8 bases not matched to a gene. In DNA, the CDR3 is TGTGCCAGTAGTTTAACAGGGGTGGAGGCTTTCTTT. It yields the protein CASSLTGVEAFF.

V is TRBV29-1 and J is TRBJ1-5; maybe TRBD1 (6 bases). The CDR3 sequence is 14 residues long. Germline CDR1 reads SQVTM; CDR2 reads ANQGSEA. The germline V and J ends were trimmed by 5 bases and 0 bases, with 11 bases remaining between them. CDR3 sequence (DNA): TGCAGCGTTTCGACAGGTTATAGCAATCAGCCCCAGCATTTT. Protein product: CSVSTGYSNQPQHF.

This clone was counted only a few times. A read error likely explains this, since a far larger clone differs by one base. V gene TRBV30 combines with J gene TRBJ1-2; D possibly corresponds to TRBD1 (6 bases). There are 12 residues in the CDR3. Germline V gene data show CDR1 as GTSNPN and CDR2 as SVGIG (reference sequence). Trimming left V 4 bases short and J 4 bases short, with 10 bases between. Here the CDR3 DNA reads TGTGCCTGGACTGACAGGTGCTATGGCTACACCTTC. It specifies CAWTDRCYGYTF.